A single sample is the source of the 32 T cell receptor beta chains below, sequenced in a study of Ad26.COV2.S vaccination and SARS-CoV-2 variants. Regarding treatment: around 19 received Ad26.COV2.S at low or high dose, single or two shots; roughly five received placebo; per-sample allocation not given. Samples analyzed were those drawn on day 63 after the first vaccine or placebo injection. Assay: immunoSEQ multiplex PCR; the TCRdb copy retains only in-frame clones and omits some. This table has approximately 350,000 clones, 83% appearing once. The source was peripheral blood, collected in a trial of Ad26.COV2.S vaccine versus placebo. The receptors derive from a person aged 18-65 years who received the Ad26.COV2.S COVID-19 vaccine or a placebo.

The V call is TRBV18, the J call TRBJ2-5; D call uncertain. Between the trimmed V and J ends, which lost 3 bases and 3 bases, there was a span of 17 bases. Germline loops: CDR1 KGHSH, CDR2 LQKENI. The CDR3 has 16 residues. The CDR3 here is CASSPRQQASKETQYF. CDR3 DNA: TGTGCCAGCTCACCGAGACAACAAGCCTCTAAAGAGACCCAGTACTTC. The complete variable domain, with remaining parts taken from reference TRBV18 and TRBJ2-5, reads NAGVMQNPRHLVRRRGQEARLRCSPMKGHSHVYWYRQLPEEGLKFMVYLQKENIIDESGMPKERFSAEFPKEGPSILRIQQVVRGDSAAYFCASSPRQQASKETQYFGPGTRLLVL.

This chain uses TRBV7-3 with TRBJ2-2, with TRBD2 identical over 14 bases. J was trimmed by 4 bases and V by 5 bases; bases with no gene match: 12. CDR1 SGHTA and CDR2 FQGTGA come from the germline V gene. This CDR3 comprises 19 residues. Here the CDR3 reads CASSRTSGLAGVRTGELFF. For the CDR3, the DNA is TGTGCCAGCAGCCGTACTTCGGGACTAGCGGGAGTCCGCACCGGGGAGCTGTTTTTT.

J is TRBJ2-1 and V is TRBV24-1; D is perhaps TRBD1 (7 bases). V shed 4 bases and J shed 13 bases, with 25 bases lying between them. CDR1 and CDR2 (germline): KGHDR, SFDVKD. This CDR3 comprises 16 residues. CDR3 DNA sequence: TGTGCCACCAGTGAGCCAGGGGGGTTCGGTCCCGCTATACAGTTCTTC. Encoded protein: CATSEPGGFGPAIQFF.

The chain recombines TRBV11-3 with TRBJ2-6, with D possibly TRBD2 on 6 matching bases. The CDR3 extends over 18 amino acids. The V end was cut by 4 bases, the J end by 2 bases, with 18 bases between. Germline CDR1 SGHNT, CDR2 YENEEA. CDR3 in amino acids: CASSYRLGDKTGANVLTF. The CDR3 DNA is TGTGCCAGCAGCTACAGACTAGGGGATAAGACTGGGGCCAACGTCCTGACTTTC. Looking up the rest from reference TRBV11-3 and TRBJ2-6 gives the full variable domain: EAGVVQSPRYKIIEKKQPVAFWCNPISGHNTLYWYLQNLGQGPELLIRYENEEAVDDSQLPKDRFSAERLKGVDSTLKIQPAELGDSAVYLCASSYRLGDKTGANVLTFGAGSRLTVL.

V usage is TRBV7-9 and J usage is TRBJ1-4; no firm D call. The V end lost 1 base, the J end lost 3 bases, and 12 bases lay between the germline ends. The length of the CDR3 is 16 residues. CDR1 and CDR2 from the germline V gene are SEHNR and FQNEAQ (reference sequence). The CDR3 DNA reads TGTGCCAGCAGCTTAGTCCCCGATTATGCTAATGAAAAACTGTTTTTT. The encoded protein is CASSLVPDYANEKLFF.

J is TRBJ1-3 and V is TRBV30, with D perhaps TRBD1 (5 bases). This CDR3 spans 15 amino acids. Trimming left V 2 bases short and J 3 bases short, with 14 bases between. Per germline, CDR1 GTSNPN and CDR2 SVGIG (reference sequence). The CDR3 DNA sequence: TGTGCCTGGAGTCGCGGGACCCCTTTTGGAAACACCATATATTTT. This sequence encodes CAWSRGTPFGNTIYF.

The gene calls are TRBV11-3 and TRBJ2-3; D remains ambiguous. The CDR3 runs 14 residues. Trimming cost V 4 bases and J 3 bases, with 11 bases left between them. Germline CDR1 SGHNT, CDR2 YENEEA. CDR3 region: CASSSPTGTDTQYF. The CDR3 nucleotides are TGTGCCAGCAGCTCCCCGACCGGGACAGATACGCAGTATTTT.

This clone has a single count. A much larger clone differs by one base, so this may be a read error. The rearrangement joins TRBV18 to TRBJ1-1; D is possibly TRBD1 (5 bases). V was trimmed by 1 base and J by 1 base, leaving 7 bases between them. This CDR3 has 14 amino acids. CDR1 is KGHSH, CDR2 LQKENI, per germline. The CDR3 loop is CASSPQGRNTEAFF. CDR3 nucleotides: TGTGCCAGCTCACCACAGGGGAGGAACACTGAAGCTTTCTTT.

This clone occurred a few times. V and J are TRBV4-2 and TRBJ2-7; D is undetermined. Germline CDR1 is LGHNA and CDR2 is YNFKEQ. The CDR3 length is 15 residues. The V end lost 0 bases, the J end lost 3 bases, and 12 bases lay between the germline ends. CDR3 DNA: TGTGCCAGCAGCCAAGATTGGGGTTCCATCTACGAGCAGTACTTC. This sequence encodes CASSQDWGSIYEQYF.

This chain joins TRBV2 and TRBJ2-3, with 8 bases matching TRBD2. The CDR3 totals 12 residues. CDR1 and CDR2 from the germline V gene are SNHLY and FYNNEI. V shed 8 bases, J shed 13 bases, and the junction held 11 bases outside the gene matches. CDR3 bases: TGTGCCAGCGCCGGGGGGGGCGGGTTGAAGTATTTT. Protein: CASAGGGGLKYF.

The genes are TRBV24-1 and TRBJ2-5, with D possibly being TRBD2 (7 bases). Germline V gives CDR1 KGHDR, CDR2 SFDVKD. The ends were cut back, 3 bases at V and 4 bases at J, with 14 bases in the middle. The CDR3 spans 15 residues. The CDR3 loop is CATSDRGAGLETQYF. The CDR3 region has the DNA TGTGCCACCAGTGATCGGGGGGCTGGGTTAGAGACCCAGTACTTC.

The rearrangement joins TRBV19 to TRBJ1-5; D remains ambiguous. V shed 7 bases and J shed 2 bases, with 24 bases lying between them. Germline V gives CDR1 LNHDA, CDR2 SQIVND (reference sequence). The CDR3 extends over 18 amino acids. Written as DNA, the CDR3 is TGTGCCAGTAAGGGAACCCTCGATCGGATCGCTGGCAATCAGCCCCAGCATTTT. This translates into CASKGTLDRIAGNQPQHF.

The chain employs TRBV6-6 and TRBJ1-5; no clear D. The V end was cut by 5 bases, the J end by 3 bases, with 8 bases between. The CDR3 consists of 13 residues. The germline gives CDR1 MNHNY, CDR2 SVGAGI (reference sequence). DNA for the CDR3: TGTGCCAGCAGTACCAATTCCAATCAGCCCCAGCATTTT. Translated, it gives CASSTNSNQPQHF.

V gene TRBV7-2 combines with J gene TRBJ2-7, with no clear D. Germline V gene data show CDR1 as SGHTA and CDR2 as FQGNSA. Trimming stripped 1 base from V and 2 bases from J, with 12 bases between. The length of the CDR3 is 15 residues. The CDR3 loop is CASSLGFAQAYEQYF. Written as DNA, the CDR3 is TGTGCCAGCAGCTTAGGTTTTGCGCAGGCCTACGAGCAGTACTTC. Supplemented by reference TRBV7-2 and TRBJ2-7, the full variable domain reads GAGVSQSPSNKVTEKGKDVELRCDPISGHTALYWYRQSLGQGLEFLIYFQGNSAPDKSGLPSDRFSAERTGGSVSTLTIQRTQQEDSAVYLCASSLGFAQAYEQYFGPGTRLTVT.

The table lists this clone with a count of one. One end of the junction fails to match germline, which may point to a read error. This sequence joins TRBV9 and TRBJ2-7; TRBD2 aligns across 8 bases. Germline loops: CDR1 SGDLS, CDR2 YYNGEE. This CDR3 has 14 amino acids. The CDR3 DNA reads as TGTGCCCGCAGCGGCCGGGGGGGGCTCTACGAGCAGTACTTC. This encodes CARSGRGGLYEQYF.

The CDR3 reads CASSYSGGVYGYTF. The DNA of the CDR3 is TGTGCCAGCAGTTACTCGGGGGGCGTCTATGGCTACACCTTC. The rearrangement uses TRBV6-5 and TRBJ1-2, with D possibly TRBD1 on 6 matching bases. V was pared by 0 bases and J by 4 bases, with 9 bases between. Per germline, CDR1 MNHEY and CDR2 SVGAGI. There are 14 residues in the CDR3.

This sequence joins TRBV6-2 or TRBV6-3 and TRBJ2-2; 9 bases align to TRBD1. Unmatched junction bases numbered 7, after V lost 6 bases and J lost 5 bases. The CDR3 covers 15 residues. From germline, CDR1 is MNHEY and CDR2 SVGEGT. The CDR3 DNA follows: TGTGCCAGCAGCCCCAGGGACAGGGTAACCGGGGAGCTGTTTTTT. As protein: CASSPRDRVTGELFF.

The chain links TRBV7-2 to TRBJ1-2; a weak D match, TRBD1 (5 bases). The V gene's germline CDR1 is SGHTA and CDR2 FQGNSA. The CDR3 consists of 16 residues. Trimming took 5 bases from V and 3 from J, leaving 19 bases between them. The CDR3 is CASSDTPLGRDYGYTF. Written as DNA, the CDR3 is TGTGCCAGCAGCGACACTCCCTTGGGGCGTGACTATGGCTACACCTTC.

The chain is built from TRBV30 and TRBJ1-3; no clear D gene. Trimming pared 2 bases from V and 2 bases from J, leaving 1 base between. The CDR3 length is 11 residues. The germline V gene has CDR1 GTSNPN and CDR2 SVGIG (reference sequence). The CDR3 loop reads CAWSTGNTIYF. The CDR3 nucleotides read TGTGCCTGGAGTACTGGAAACACCATATATTTT.

In this sample, this clone turned up once. V and J are TRBV6-6 and TRBJ1-3, with a possible D match to TRBD1 (6 bases). The V end lost 6 bases, the J end lost 1 base, and 10 bases lay between the germline ends. Germline V gene sequence: CDR1 MNHNY, CDR2 SVGAGI (reference sequence). The CDR3 loop spans 14 amino acids. Written as DNA, the CDR3 is TGTGCCAGCAGCTGGACAGTTTCTGGAAACACCATATATTTT. This translates into CASSWTVSGNTIYF.

The rearrangement links TRBV29-1 to TRBJ2-3, with no clear D. Germline V lookup: CDR1 SQVTM, CDR2 ANQGSEA. The CDR3 totals 12 residues. Trimming pared 3 bases from V and 5 bases from J, leaving 9 bases between. The CDR3 spells CSVEKLEDTQYF. CDR3 DNA: TGCAGCGTTGAGAAGTTGGAAGATACGCAGTATTTT.

V gene TRBV7-9 combines with J gene TRBJ2-7; maybe TRBD2 (5 bases). This CDR3 contains 15 residues. CDR1 is SEHNR, CDR2 FQNEAQ, per germline (reference sequence). The ends were cut back, 0 bases at V and 3 bases at J, with 12 bases in the middle. CDR3 sequence (DNA): TGTGCCAGCAGCTTAGCGCTGGCGGACTTCTACGAGCAGTACTTC. This encodes CASSLALADFYEQYF.

This clone was seen a handful of times. The V gene is TRBV7-2, the J gene TRBJ2-1, with 11 bases identical to TRBD2. With 4 bases clipped from V and 5 bases from J, the junction kept 10 bases outside the gene matches. The CDR3 is 17 residues long. The V gene's germline CDR1 is SGHTA and CDR2 FQGNSA. The CDR3 is CASSSRGGSGRDNEQFF. The CDR3 DNA follows: TGTGCCAGCAGCTCCCGCGGCGGTAGCGGGAGGGACAATGAGCAGTTCTTC. The whole variable domain, filled in from reference TRBV7-2 and TRBJ2-1, reads GAGVSQSPSNKVTEKGKDVELRCDPISGHTALYWYRQSLGQGLEFLIYFQGNSAPDKSGLPSDRFSAERTGGSVSTLTIQRTQQEDSAVYLCASSSRGGSGRDNEQFFGPGTRLTVL.

This clone was picked up a small number of times. The chain has TRBV7-9 and TRBJ1-2, with D unclear. V gave up 3 bases and J gave up 12 bases, with 17 bases separating them. Germline CDR1 and CDR2: SEHNR and FQNEAQ (reference sequence). The CDR3 has 13 residues. CDR3 residues: CASSFIRAEVNTF. The CDR3 nucleotides read TGTGCCAGCAGCTTTATTAGGGCGGAGGTCAACACCTTC.

As for this clone: Additional DNA sequences in this sample encode the identical CDR3. The V call is TRBV5-1, the J call TRBJ2-3; 7 nucleotides align to TRBD2. J gave up 0 bases and V 3 bases, and 1 base lay outside the gene matches. Germline CDR1 SGHRS, CDR2 YFSETQ. This CDR3 contains 14 residues. The chain's CDR3 is CASSSSGSTDTQYF. CDR3 nucleotide sequence: TGCGCCAGCAGCTCTAGCGGTAGCACAGATACGCAGTATTTT.

This sequence joins TRBV5-1 and TRBJ2-7, with 7 positions matching TRBD1. V lost 0 bases and J lost 3; bases outside the gene matches: 0. Germline-derived CDR1 and CDR2 are SGHRS and YFSETQ. The CDR3 is made up of 13 amino acids. This chain's CDR3 is CASSLGTGYEQYF. The DNA for the CDR3 is TGCGCCAGCAGCTTGGGGACAGGCTACGAGCAGTACTTC.

This clone was found a few times. The chain recombines TRBV5-1 with TRBJ1-6, with TRBD1 identical over 7 bases. Germline V gives CDR1 SGHRS, CDR2 YFSETQ. The junction had 2 bases not matched to a gene; V was cut back by 1 base and J by 7 bases. This CDR3 region has 14 residues. The CDR3 region has the DNA TGCGCCAGCAGCTTGCAGGGGGGGAATTCACCCCTCCACTTT. This gives the protein CASSLQGGNSPLHF.

This chain links TRBV19 with TRBJ1-1; TRBD1 agrees at 8 bases. Trimming took 3 bases from V and 0 from J; bases not matched to a gene: 3. CDR1 is LNHDA, CDR2 SQIVND, per germline (reference sequence). CDR3 length: 15 amino acids. The CDR3 DNA follows: TGTGCCAGTAGTATGACAGGGGCCCTGAACACTGAAGCTTTCTTT. This codes for CASSMTGALNTEAFF.

Only a few counts were recorded for this clone. The chain links TRBV4-2 to TRBJ2-7, with unresolved D. The CDR3 runs 14 residues. CDR1 and CDR2 (germline): LGHNA, YNFKEQ. Trimming shortened V by 0 bases and J by 4 bases, and 10 bases separated the two germline ends. The CDR3 reads CASSQDSAPYEQYF. DNA of the CDR3: TGTGCCAGCAGCCAAGATTCGGCCCCATACGAGCAGTACTTC.

The chain carries TRBV19 and TRBJ1-1, with a tentative D call TRBD1 (5 bases). Germline assignment: CDR1 LNHDA and CDR2 SQIVND (reference sequence). The CDR3 extends over 12 amino acids. Trimming stripped 3 bases from V and 11 bases from J, with 13 bases between. The CDR3 coding sequence is TGTGCCAGTAGTATCCCGGGGGGAAAGGCTTTCTTT. Translating gives CASSIPGGKAFF.

The chain employs TRBV5-1 and TRBJ2-7; tentatively, D is TRBD1 (5 bases). Trimming removed 5 bases from V and 3 bases from J, with 12 bases in between. This CDR3 is 13 amino acids long. CDR1 is SGHRS and CDR2 is YFSETQ in the germline V gene. The CDR3 nucleotides are TGCGCCAGCAGACAGGACGGTGACTACGAGCAGTACTTC. It encodes CASRQDGDYEQYF. Looking up the rest from reference TRBV5-1 and TRBJ2-7 gives the full variable domain: KAGVTQTPRYLIKTRGQQVTLSCSPISGHRSVSWYQQTPGQGLQFLFEYFSETQRNKGNFPGRFSGRQFSNSRSEMNVSTLELGDSALYLCASRQDGDYEQYFGPGTRLTVT.

The V and J genes are TRBV7-9 and TRBJ1-1, with D possibly matching TRBD1 (6 bases). Germline V gives CDR1 SEHNR, CDR2 FQNEAQ (reference sequence). Trimming removed 7 bases at V and 1 base at J, with 16 bases between. The length of the CDR3 is 15 residues. CDR3 sequence (DNA): TGTGCCAGCATCCCAGGTGGGGGCAGGAACACTGAAGCTTTCTTT. As protein: CASIPGGGRNTEAFF.